These 25 T cell receptor beta chains originate from one sample sequenced in a study of blood T cell repertoires in COVID-19. The repertoire was sequenced with immunoSEQ multiplex PCR; TCRdb's copy has only in-frame clones and lacks some. The table has a few hundred thousand clones, more than 75% seen once. The sample comprised peripheral blood. The receptors here all came from a woman aged 45-65 years with active or convalescent COVID-19.

V and J are TRBV6-5 and TRBJ1-5; tentative D call: TRBD1 (6 bases). The germline V gene has CDR1 MNHEY and CDR2 SVGAGI. This CDR3 contains 15 residues. V shed 8 bases and J shed 2 bases, with 16 bases lying between them. In nucleotides, the CDR3 is TGTGCCAGCTCCCACCGGGGGGCAGGCAATCAGCCCCAGCATTTT. It translates to CASSHRGAGNQPQHF.

CDR3 loop: CASSVESENIQYF. Written as DNA, the CDR3 is TGTGCCAGCAGCGTGGAGAGTGAAAACATTCAGTACTTC. This chain uses TRBV9 with TRBJ2-4; D gene uncertain. Looked up from germline, CDR1 is SGDLS and CDR2 is YYNGEE. There are 13 residues in the CDR3. V lost 2 bases and J 5 bases, leaving 8 bases between the germline ends. The full variable domain, with the rest looked up from reference TRBV9 and TRBJ2-4, is DSGVTQTPKHLITATGQRVTLRCSPRSGDLSVYWYQQSLDQGLQFLIQYYNGEERAKGNILERFSAQQFPDLHSELNLSSLELGDSALYFCASSVESENIQYFGAGTRLSVL.

J is TRBJ1-4 and V is TRBV6-6; 7 bases map to TRBD1. Germline V gene data show CDR1 as MNHNY and CDR2 as SVGAGI (reference sequence). This CDR3 is 13 amino acids long. V shed 6 bases, J shed 11 bases, and the junction held 9 bases outside the gene matches. CDR3: CASSPRTGRKLFF. CDR3 sequence (DNA): TGTGCCAGCAGCCCTCGGACAGGTCGGAAACTGTTTTTT.

The chain joins TRBV10-3 to TRBJ2-3, with D maybe TRBD1 (5 bases). V lost 4 bases to trimming and J lost 2 bases, with 10 bases between them. This CDR3 spans 14 amino acids. Germline V gene sequence: CDR1 ENHRY, CDR2 SYGVKD. The CDR3 loop is CAISVREPTDTQYF. The CDR3 coding sequence is TGTGCCATCAGTGTCAGGGAACCCACAGATACGCAGTATTTT.

The J gene is TRBJ1-5, the V gene TRBV9, with 8 bases aligning to TRBD1. Germline CDR1 SGDLS, CDR2 YYNGEE. The CDR3 has 14 amino acids. V lost 7 bases, J lost 2 bases, and 5 bases stayed unmatched. CDR3 protein: CASAGGAGNQPQHF. CDR3 bases: TGTGCCAGCGCAGGGGGCGCGGGCAATCAGCCCCAGCATTTT.

The rearrangement links TRBV3-1 (or the pseudogene TRBV3-2) to TRBJ1-2; TRBD1 agrees at 8 bases. The trim removed 4 bases at V and 3 bases at J, leaving 4 bases unmatched. This CDR3 region has 14 residues. The germline CDR1 and CDR2 sequences are LGHDT and YNNKEL (reference sequence). The CDR3 sequence: CASSPQGQDYGYTF. The CDR3 bases are TGTGCCAGCAGCCCCCAGGGACAGGACTATGGCTACACCTTC.

The CDR3, as DNA: TGTGCCAGCAGGCAAAGTGGAGGGTATGCAGATACGCAGTATTTT. Translated: CASRQSGGYADTQYF. The chain links TRBV5-4 to TRBJ2-3, with a possible D match to TRBD2 (6 bases). The germline CDR1 and CDR2 sequences are SGHNT and YYREEE (reference sequence). The CDR3 runs 15 residues. V dropped 5 bases and J dropped 4 bases, with 17 bases sitting between them.

This clone was seen just once. CDR3 in amino acids: CAWRRQGGSEKLFF. CDR3 DNA: TGTGCCTGGAGACGGCAAGGGGGTTCAGAAAAACTGTTTTTT. V gene TRBV30 combines with J gene TRBJ1-4, with D perhaps TRBD1 (6 bases). Germline CDR1 reads GTSNPN; CDR2 reads SVGIG (reference sequence). The CDR3 sequence is 14 residues long. Trimming pared 3 bases from V and 8 bases from J, leaving 16 bases between.

The chain uses TRBV18 and TRBJ1-3; D is unclear. CDR3 length: 16 residues. Germline values: CDR1 KGHSH, CDR2 LQKENI. V lost 4 bases to trimming and J lost 0 bases, with 13 bases between them. CDR3: CASSLNERSSGNTIYF. The CDR3 DNA follows: TGTGCCAGCTCACTCAACGAACGGAGCTCTGGAAACACCATATATTTT.

This chain connects TRBV27 to TRBJ2-1; weak D call: TRBD2 (6 bases). The V end lost 6 bases, the J end lost 0 bases, and 12 bases lay between the germline ends. This CDR3 contains 15 residues. The germline gives CDR1 MNHEY, CDR2 SMNVEV (reference sequence). The chain's CDR3 is CASSSGTSSYNEQFF. The CDR3 bases are TGTGCCAGCAGCTCCGGGACTTCCTCCTACAATGAGCAGTTCTTC.

The V gene is TRBV7-9, the J gene TRBJ2-5, with 8 positions matching TRBD2. The CDR3 loop spans 15 amino acids. CDR1 and CDR2 (germline): SEHNR, FQNEAQ (reference sequence). The trim removed 7 bases at V and 5 bases at J, leaving 12 bases unmatched. The chain's CDR3 is CASNLGTSTLETQYF. CDR3 coding DNA: TGTGCCAGCAACCTCGGGACTAGTACGCTCGAGACCCAGTACTTC.

This chain uses TRBV29-1 with TRBJ1-2, with a possible D match to TRBD1 (5 bases). V lost 3 bases and J lost 10, with 9 bases in between. Per the germline V gene, CDR1 is SQVTM and CDR2 is ANQGSEA. This CDR3 contains 10 residues. The CDR3 DNA reads as TGCAGCGTTGACTCAGGGTACTACACCTTC. Translating it yields CSVDSGYYTF.

This clone has just one count. This sequence joins TRBV7-3 and TRBJ1-2, with D perhaps TRBD1 (6 bases). Germline V gives CDR1 SGHTA, CDR2 FQGTGA. Trimming stripped 4 bases from V and 7 bases from J, with 7 bases between. The CDR3 runs to 11 residues. This CDR3 is CASSSGAGYTF. The CDR3, as DNA: TGTGCCAGCAGCTCAGGGGCTGGCTACACCTTC. The full variable domain, in which reference TRBV7-3 and TRBJ1-2 provide the parts outside the CDR3, is GAGVSQTPSNKVTEKGKYVELRCDPISGHTALYWYRQSLGQGPEFLIYFQGTGAADDSGLPNDRFFAVRPEGSVSTLKIQRTERGDSAVYLCASSSGAGYTFGSGTRLTVV.

The chain links TRBV5-8 to TRBJ2-7; possible D gene TRBD1, 6 bases. Germline V gene data show CDR1 as SGHTS and CDR2 as YDEGEE. The CDR3 extends over 16 amino acids. V lost 0 bases, J lost 7 bases, and 20 bases lay in between. The CDR3 here is CASSLDGRGVVVEQYF. For the CDR3, the DNA is TGTGCCAGCAGCTTGGACGGCAGGGGAGTAGTTGTTGAGCAGTACTTC. Variable domain in full (rest from reference TRBV5-8 and TRBJ2-7): EAGVTQSPTHLIKTRGQQATLRCSPISGHTSVYWYQQALGLGLQFLLWYDEGEERNRGNFPPRFSGRQFPNYSSELNVNALELEDSALYLCASSLDGRGVVVEQYFGPGTRLTVT.

This clone is a singleton in its sample. This chain connects TRBV9 to TRBJ1-4, with TRBD1 identical over 9 bases. CDR1 is SGDLS and CDR2 is YYNGEE in the germline V gene. V dropped 4 bases and J dropped 2; count of bases not matched to a gene: 6. The CDR3 loop spans 16 amino acids. DNA for the CDR3: TGTGCCAGCAGCCTAGGACAGGGGAGTACTAATGAAAAACTGTTTTTT. This sequence encodes CASSLGQGSTNEKLFF.

V and J are TRBV4-3 and TRBJ1-2; D ambiguous. V was cut by 0 bases and J by 2 bases, with 4 bases left in between. Per the germline V gene, CDR1 is LGHNA and CDR2 is YSLEER. The CDR3 runs 13 residues. CDR3 region: CASSQEQNYGYTF. The CDR3 bases are TGCGCCAGCAGCCAAGAACAGAACTATGGCTACACCTTC.

J is TRBJ2-7 and V is TRBV5-1, with D possibly matching TRBD1 (6 bases). V lost 4 bases and J lost 2, with 10 bases in between. In germline, CDR1 is SGHRS, CDR2 YFSETQ. The CDR3 extends over 13 amino acids. CDR3: CASSPEGAYEQYF. DNA for the CDR3: TGCGCCAGCAGCCCCGAGGGGGCCTACGAGCAGTACTTC. The variable domain in full, completed from reference TRBV5-1 and TRBJ2-7, reads KAGVTQTPRYLIKTRGQQVTLSCSPISGHRSVSWYQQTPGQGLQFLFEYFSETQRNKGNFPGRFSGRQFSNSRSEMNVSTLELGDSALYLCASSPEGAYEQYFGPGTRLTVT.

This chain joins TRBV19 and TRBJ2-7; TRBD1 matches 9 bases. Germline V lookup: CDR1 LNHDA, CDR2 SQIVND (reference sequence). Unmatched junction bases numbered 1, after V lost 4 bases and J lost 3 bases. The CDR3 has 13 residues. The CDR3 DNA sequence: TGTGCCAGTAGTAAGACAGGGGGCTACGAGCAGTACTTC. Residues: CASSKTGGYEQYF.

The CDR3 is CASRDRQANNYGYTF. The CDR3, as DNA: TGTGCCAGCAGGGATCGACAGGCGAATAACTATGGCTACACCTTC. The V gene is TRBV28, the J gene TRBJ1-2; perhaps TRBD1 as D (6 bases). The CDR3 length is 15 residues. V was pared by 6 bases and J by 1 base, with 15 bases between. Germline values: CDR1 MDHEN, CDR2 SYDVKM.

The CDR3: CASGARQGRQYF. Written as DNA, the CDR3 is TGTGCCAGTGGGGCCAGACAGGGCAGGCAGTACTTC. This chain joins TRBV19 and TRBJ2-7; 7 nucleotides line up with TRBD1. This CDR3 spans 12 amino acids. Germline V gives CDR1 LNHDA, CDR2 SQIVND (reference sequence). With 8 bases clipped from V and 9 bases from J, the junction kept 10 bases outside the gene matches.

The chain recombines TRBV30 with TRBJ1-2, with no clear D. Germline CDR1 and CDR2: GTSNPN and SVGIG (reference sequence). There are 13 residues in the CDR3. Trimming cost V 0 bases and J 4 bases, with 9 bases left between them. The CDR3 protein is CAWSVGTAYGYTF. The CDR3 DNA reads TGTGCCTGGAGTGTCGGCACAGCCTATGGCTACACCTTC.

The chain recombines TRBV24-1 with TRBJ2-7; D is possibly TRBD2 (6 bases). The CDR3 has 15 amino acids. Germline V lookup: CDR1 KGHDR, CDR2 SFDVKD. Trimming stripped 1 base from V and 3 bases from J, with 12 bases between. The CDR3 sequence is CATSDFSGGLYEQYF. The CDR3 DNA reads TGTGCCACCAGTGATTTTAGCGGAGGGCTCTACGAGCAGTACTTC.

The V gene is TRBV18, the J gene TRBJ1-1, with D possibly being TRBD1 (6 bases). Germline-derived CDR1 and CDR2 are KGHSH and LQKENI. V lost 3 bases and J 4 bases, leaving 9 bases between the germline ends. This CDR3 is built from 13 residues. Written as DNA, the CDR3 is TGTGCCAGCTCACCGGGGGCAGGCACTGAAGCTTTCTTT. Its protein is CASSPGAGTEAFF. The entire variable domain, with the rest obtained from reference TRBV18 and TRBJ1-1, is as follows: NAGVMQNPRHLVRRRGQEARLRCSPMKGHSHVYWYRQLPEEGLKFMVYLQKENIIDESGMPKERFSAEFPKEGPSILRIQQVVRGDSAAYFCASSPGAGTEAFFGQGTRLTVV.

The rearrangement joins TRBV25-1 to TRBJ1-2; D is unresolved. Germline lookup yields CDR1 MGHDK and CDR2 SYGVNS. V was pared by 2 bases and J by 4 bases, with 14 bases between. CDR3 length equals 15 residues. For the CDR3, the DNA is TGTGCCAGCAGTGAAGGAGGGCAGCCCCTCTATGGCTACACCTTC. Amino acid sequence: CASSEGGQPLYGYTF.

This chain connects TRBV2 to TRBJ1-2; D unclear. Germline V gene lookup returns CDR1 SNHLY and CDR2 FYNNEI. V dropped 1 base and J dropped 5 bases, with 8 bases sitting between them. The CDR3 length is 13 residues. CDR3 loop: CASSEDSRYGYTF. Written as DNA, the CDR3 is TGTGCCAGCAGTGAAGACAGCCGGTATGGCTACACCTTC.